This record covers a single T cell receptor (beta chain). What it binds is not known. Amplified regions were TCR beta CDR3 sequences from RNA transcripts. The TCR CDR3 was amplified in a first-round RT-PCR using the HTBI primer set. TCRdb reprocessed the multiplex PCR reads with MiXCR, giving one entry per CDR3 protein. The sample includes approximately 630,000 distinct CDR3 sequences, roughly 17% seen only once; the top ten take 3.8%. Germline V CDR1 and CDR2: SGHTA, FQGNSA. The CDR3 is made up of 16 amino acids. Germline trimming cut 4 bases from V and 7 bases from J; bases unmatched to any gene: 8. The data derive from a study of T cells in Graves' hyperthyroidism and ophthalmopathy. General observations from the study: The majority of expanded thyroid clonotypes above 0.001 also appeared in blood. Model-based prediction identified ophthalmopathy a median 6.5 months prior to its onset.

Input material: blood. The V call is TRBV7-2, the J call TRBJ2-1, with TRBD2 identical over 12 bases. This TCR derives from a woman aged 25 to 39 with Graves' hyperthyroidism. CDR3 loop: CASSSSGRALGNEQFF. CDR3 bases: TGTGCCAGCAGCTCTAGCGGGAGGGCCTTGGGTAATGAGCAGTTCTTC. Full variable domain (rest looked up from reference TRBV7-2 and TRBJ2-1): GAGVSQSPSNKVTEKGKDVELRCDPISGHTALYWYRQSLGQGLEFLIYFQGNSAPDKSGLPSDRFSAERTGGSVSTLTIQRTQQEDSAVYLCASSSSGRALGNEQFFGPGTRLTVL.